The TCR beta chain under discussion was sequenced for a study of CD8 T cells in Susac syndrome. V lost 1 base, J lost 2 bases, and 12 bases lay in between. There are 14 residues in the CDR3. Germline lookup yields CDR1 DFQATT and CDR2 SNEGSKA (reference sequence). It was with random hexamers that roughly 0.5 to 1 ug RNA was reverse transcribed. immunoSEQ multiplex PCR amplified TCR beta CDR3 across 54 Vbeta, 13 Jbeta. TCRdb re-analysed the immunoSEQ multiplex PCR reads in MiXCR, keeping a single row per CDR3 protein. Of about 300,000 distinct CDR3 sequences in the sample, 75% to 85% were seen once. This TCR was sampled from a human donor with multiple sclerosis. The chain uses TRBV20-1 and TRBJ2-7; D perhaps matches TRBD2 (6 bases). Sequencing was performed on CD8+ T cells from PBMCs. The CDR3 DNA follows: TGCAGTGCTAGAGTGTTGCGGGGCACCTACGAGCAGTACTTC. This translates into CSARVLRGTYEQYF.